The next 2 T cell receptor beta chains were all read from a single sample in a study of blood T cells in healthy people across ages. A J-beta primer mix and a sample-barcoded 5' primer were used in a second PCR of about 7 to 12 cycles. TCRdb re-called the 5' RACE reads with MiXCR, one entry per CDR3 protein. The repertoire consists of 1 million or so distinct CDR3 sequences, with around 43% occurring once and the leading ten covering about 19%. The sequenced sample consisted of blood. The receptors here all came from a woman aged 55-75 years in good health.

The chain carries TRBV9 and TRBJ2-4; a possible D gene is TRBD2 (7 bases). TRBJ2-5 matches the DNA end more closely, so the J call is doubtful. CDR3 length: 14 residues. CDR1 and CDR2 (germline): SGDLS, YYNGEE. CDR3 in DNA: TGTGCCAGCAGCCTAGGGGGGGAGCAAGAGACCCAGTACTTC. It specifies CASSLGGEQETQYF.

In this sample, this clonotype turned up a few times. The chain employs TRBV6-1 and TRBJ1-2, with D possibly matching TRBD1 (6 bases). This CDR3 has 14 residues. V gave up 4 bases and J gave up 5 bases, with 14 bases separating them. Germline V gene sequence: CDR1 MNHNS, CDR2 SASEGT. The chain's CDR3 is CASSVYRENYGYTF. For the CDR3, the DNA is TGTGCCAGCAGTGTATACAGGGAGAATTATGGCTACACCTTC.